Below, 15 T cell receptor beta chains from the same sample are listed, as sequenced in a study of blood T cell repertoires in COVID-19. Repertoires were generated with immunoSEQ multiplex PCR, while TCRdb's copy carries only in-frame clones and drops some. Of about 200,000 clones listed, around 92% are singletons. The sample consisted of PBMCs or T cells enriched from blood (not recorded which). These TCRs come from a woman in her twenties or thirties with acute COVID-19.

The V and J genes are TRBV19 and TRBJ2-2; 7 positions match TRBD1. CDR3 length equals 14 residues. CDR1 LNHDA and CDR2 SQIVND come from the germline V gene (reference sequence). V was pared by 4 bases and J by 5 bases, with 4 bases of the junction left unmatched. CDR3 sequence: CASSTQQGTGELFF. CDR3 coding DNA: TGTGCCAGTAGTACCCAACAGGGGACCGGGGAGCTGTTTTTT.

V and J are TRBV5-1 and TRBJ2-7; 7 bases align to TRBD1. CDR1 is SGHRS and CDR2 is YFSETQ in the germline V gene. Trimming at V came to 1 base and at J to 3 bases, leaving 4 bases not matched to a gene. The CDR3 contains 14 residues. This CDR3 reads CASSLSRQGYEQYF. As DNA, the CDR3 is TGCGCCAGCAGCTTGTCCCGACAGGGCTACGAGCAGTACTTC.

This clone was recorded a few times. At the DNA level, this CDR3 is encoded by other sequences in the same sample as well. The V gene is TRBV9, the J gene TRBJ2-3, with D hard to call. Germline CDR1 is SGDLS and CDR2 is YYNGEE. The CDR3 is made up of 12 amino acids. V lost 4 bases and J lost 2, with 5 bases in between. CDR3 DNA: TGTGCCAGCAGCCCTTACACAGATACGCAGTATTTT. Translation gives CASSPYTDTQYF.

This clone occurred once. V usage is TRBV3-1 (or the pseudogene TRBV3-2) and J usage is TRBJ1-2; 7 bases match TRBD1. The V gene's germline CDR1 is LGHDT and CDR2 YNNKEL (reference sequence). With 0 bases clipped from V and 4 bases from J, the junction kept 17 bases outside the gene matches. This CDR3 has 19 residues. CDR3 region: CASSQDFPRTGAPRYGYTF. The CDR3 DNA reads as TGTGCCAGCAGCCAAGATTTTCCCAGGACAGGTGCCCCCCGCTATGGCTACACCTTC.

This chain links TRBV28 with TRBJ1-3; D unclear. Germline V gene lookup returns CDR1 MDHEN and CDR2 SYDVKM. The CDR3 is made up of 16 amino acids. Trimming took off 3 bases at V and 1 base at J, with 13 bases between the two ends. DNA of the CDR3: TGTGCCAGCAGTTTCCTTGCCGGGTCTTCTGGAAACACCATATATTTT. Translating it yields CASSFLAGSSGNTIYF.

The rearrangement uses TRBV2 and TRBJ2-1; 12 bases are shared with TRBD2. CDR1 is SNHLY, CDR2 FYNNEI, per germline. The CDR3 length is 17 residues. V lost 7 bases, J lost 0 bases, and 7 bases stayed unmatched. The CDR3 nucleotides are TGTGCCAGCAAGGCCTCTAGCGGGGGGGACTCCTACAATGAGCAGTTCTTC. Translation gives CASKASSGGDSYNEQFF.

This chain's CDR3 is CASSQGRLKNQPQHF. CDR3 nucleotide sequence: TGTGCCAGCAGCCAAGGAAGACTGAAAAATCAGCCCCAGCATTTT. This chain uses TRBV7-2 with TRBJ1-5, with D unclear. Per germline, CDR1 SGHTA and CDR2 FQGNSA. The germline V and J ends were trimmed by 5 bases and 4 bases, with 15 bases remaining between them. This CDR3 has 15 residues.

The chain couples TRBV5-6 to TRBJ1-5, with D possibly being TRBD1 (5 bases). This CDR3 is 19 amino acids long. The V gene lost 4 bases and the J gene lost 2 bases, with 25 bases spanning the gap. Germline V gene lookup returns CDR1 SGHDT and CDR2 YYEEEE. The CDR3 sequence: CASSRYPRTPGIRNQPQHF. CDR3 DNA sequence: TGTGCCAGCAGCCGATACCCGCGAACCCCAGGGATTCGCAATCAGCCCCAGCATTTT.

The chain carries TRBV19 and TRBJ1-5; 9 nucleotides agree with TRBD1. V dropped 5 bases and J dropped 1; count of bases not matched to a gene: 3. The CDR3 runs to 15 residues. Germline V gives CDR1 LNHDA, CDR2 SQIVND (reference sequence). CDR3 residues: CASSGQGRSNQPQHF. The CDR3 DNA is TGTGCCAGTAGTGGACAGGGGCGAAGCAATCAGCCCCAGCATTTT.

The V call is TRBV29-1, the J call TRBJ1-4, with D perhaps TRBD1 (6 bases). Germline CDR1 is SQVTM and CDR2 is ANQGSEA. V lost 6 bases to trimming and J lost 12 bases, with 26 bases between them. This CDR3 has 15 amino acids. The CDR3 DNA is TGCAGCGTGCGGGTTGGCCAGGGGCCCTTCGAGGAACTGTTTTTT. Amino acid sequence: CSVRVGQGPFEELFF. The variable domain in full, with the rest retrieved from reference TRBV29-1 and TRBJ1-4, is SAVISQKPSRDICQRGTSLTIQCQVDSQVTMMFWYRQQPGQSLTLIATANQGSEATYESGFVIDKFPISRPNLTFSTLTVSNMSPEDSSIYLCSVRVGQGPFEELFFGSGTQLSVL.

This clone was found once. The rearrangement links TRBV28 to TRBJ1-1; 7 bases match TRBD1. Trimming took 2 bases from V and 0 from J; bases not matched to a gene: 18. The CDR3 has 20 residues. Per germline, CDR1 MDHEN and CDR2 SYDVKM. The CDR3 DNA is TGTGCCAGCAGTTTACCCGGACAGGCCCTAAGTGCAGTTATGAACACTGAAGCTTTCTTT. It is translated as CASSLPGQALSAVMNTEAFF.

The chain joins TRBV19 to TRBJ1-1; D remains unclear. V lost 7 bases, J lost 4 bases, and 25 bases lay in between. The CDR3 covers 17 residues. Germline V CDR1 and CDR2: LNHDA, SQIVND (reference sequence). The CDR3 is CASTVSFTPRQLTEAFF. CDR3 DNA sequence: TGTGCCAGTACCGTATCCTTCACCCCCAGGCAGCTCACTGAAGCTTTCTTT. Supplemented by reference TRBV19 and TRBJ1-1, the full variable domain reads DGGITQSPKYLFRKEGQNVTLSCEQNLNHDAMYWYRQDPGQGLRLIYYSQIVNDFQKGDIAEGYSVSREKKESFPLTVTSAQKNPTAFYLCASTVSFTPRQLTEAFFGQGTRLTVV.

The CDR3 spells CASSEWDRTNEQFF. The CDR3 bases are TGTGCCAGCAGCGAGTGGGACAGAACCAATGAGCAGTTCTTC. The chain uses TRBV9 and TRBJ2-1; TRBD1 aligns across 7 bases. The CDR3 consists of 14 residues. Germline V lookup: CDR1 SGDLS, CDR2 YYNGEE. V lost 3 bases and J lost 6; bases outside the gene matches: 6.

This clone was detected only once. This chain links TRBV6-5 with TRBJ1-2; TRBD1 agrees at 8 bases. The V gene's germline CDR1 is MNHEY and CDR2 SVGAGI. J was trimmed by 8 bases and V by 4 bases; bases with no gene match: 3. There are 12 residues in the CDR3. Here the CDR3 DNA reads TGTGCCAGCAGTTTGACAGGGGAGGGCTACACCTTC. This codes for CASSLTGEGYTF.

The chain couples TRBV5-1 to TRBJ1-2, with 9 bases aligning to TRBD1. The trim removed 3 bases at V and 7 bases at J, leaving 7 bases unmatched. This CDR3 is built from 14 residues. CDR1 SGHRS and CDR2 YFSETQ come from the germline V gene. The chain's CDR3 is CASSSGQGGGGYTF. The CDR3 nucleotides are TGCGCCAGCAGCTCGGGACAGGGTGGTGGTGGCTACACCTTC.